This T cell receptor (beta chain) was retrieved from a study of early T cells in non-severe SARS-CoV-2 infection. Looked up from germline, CDR1 is ENHRY and CDR2 is SYGVKD. The CDR3 runs 13 residues. V was shortened by 7 bases and J by 0 bases, with 9 bases between the two germline ends. TCRdb reprocessed the 5' RACE reads with MiXCR, giving one entry per CDR3 protein. The data show roughly 67,000 distinct CDR3 sequences, 9% to 15% seen once. Sequencing was performed on whole blood. The rearrangement joins TRBV10-3 to TRBJ1-2, with D tentatively TRBD1 (6 bases). This TCR came from an adult who was a healthcare worker with PCR-confirmed SARS-CoV-2 infection or an uninfected control (not recorded which). CDR3 nucleotide sequence: TGTGCCATCAAAGGGGGTCCTAACTATGGCTACACCTTC. This translates into CAIKGGPNYGYTF.